A selection of T cell receptor beta chains follows, all from one sample in a study of cytomegalovirus exposure and HLA in healthy donors. Method: immunoSEQ multiplex PCR; TCRdb's copy keeps in-frame clones and lacks some. The sample has fewer than 120,000 clones; 88% are singletons. The sample taken for sequencing was PBMCs. The receptors here all came from a woman between 25 and 40 years old in good health and CMV-seropositive. The CDR3 runs from the conserved cysteine through the conserved F or W. Fields, in order: J gene, D gene, V gene, clone size, CDR3 length, CDR3 protein, CDR3 DNA. The D gene is left open where the match is weak. Expanded clones get a size class; other rows say once, few or many, or leave the size out.

TRBJ1-1 | NA | TRBV2 | few | 12 | CASCQGGTEAFF | TGTGCCAGCTGTCAGGGCGGCACTGAAGCTTTCTTT
TRBJ2-5 | TRBD1 | TRBV7-9 | NA | 14 | CASSLRDRGQTQYF | TGTGCCAGCAGCTTAAGGGACAGGGGACAGACCCAGTACTTC
TRBJ2-7 | TRBD2 | TRBV7-2 | NA | 18 | CASSARKLAGGSSYEQYF | TGTGCCAGCAGCGCCCGGAAACTAGCGGGGGGTAGCTCCTACGAGCAGTACTTC
TRBJ1-2 | NA | TRBV2 | few | 13 | CASSERAGALHTF | TGTGCCAGCAGTGAAAGGGCAGGGGCCCTCCACACCTTC
TRBJ2-7 | TRBD1 | TRBV4-2 | NA | 13 | CASSQPDRDEQYF | TGTGCCAGCAGCCAGCCCGACAGGGACGAGCAGTACTTC
TRBJ1-2 | NA | TRBV7-9 | NA | 14 | CASSLGGRNYGYTF | TGTGCCAGCAGCTTAGGGGGGAGGAACTATGGCTACACCTTC
TRBJ2-7 | TRBD2 | TRBV6-1 | NA | 13 | CASSERGAYEQYF | TGTGCCAGCAGTGAACGGGGGGCCTACGAGCAGTACTTC
TRBJ1-6 | NA | TRBV9 | NA | 14 | CASADSSYNSPLHF | TGTGCCAGCGCGGACAGCTCCTATAATTCACCCCTCCACTTT
TRBJ2-1 | TRBD1 | TRBV5-4 | NA | 15 | CASSPGDRGGDEQFF | TGTGCCAGCAGCCCGGGGGACAGGGGAGGCGATGAGCAGTTCTTC
TRBJ1-1 | TRBD1 | TRBV4-3 | NA | 13 | CASSHDTGVEAFF | TGCGCCAGCAGCCACGACACAGGGGTTGAAGCTTTCTTT
TRBJ2-1 | TRBD1 | TRBV29-1 | once | 12 | CRGTGNYNEQFF | TGCAGAGGGACAGGGAACTACAATGAGCAGTTCTTC
TRBJ2-7 | NA | TRBV7-2 | NA | 13 | CASSLGYSYEQYF | TGTGCCAGCAGCTTAGGGTACAGCTACGAGCAGTACTTC
TRBJ2-7 | TRBD1 | TRBV27 | NA | 18 | CASSPPSADRGRIYEQYF | TGTGCCAGCAGTCCACCCAGCGCCGACAGGGGGCGAATCTACGAGCAGTACTTC
TRBJ1-1 | TRBD1 | TRBV19 | few | 14 | CASTRQGTNTEAFF | TGTGCCAGTACCAGACAGGGAACGAACACTGAAGCTTTCTTT
TRBJ2-7 | TRBD1 | TRBV11-2 | NA | 16 | CASSLGPGTGGYEQYF | TGTGCCAGCAGCTTAGGGCCCGGGACAGGGGGCTACGAGCAGTACTTC
TRBJ2-7 | NA | TRBV20-1 | NA | 11 | CSASHSYEQYF | TGCAGTGCTAGCCATAGCTACGAGCAGTACTTC
TRBJ1-2 | TRBD1 | TRBV5-1 | once | 16 | CASSLAAGQGANGYTF | TGCGCCAGCAGCTTGGCCGCGGGACAGGGGGCAAATGGCTACACCTTC
TRBJ2-7 | NA | TRBV6-1 | NA | 18 | CASSEPPGEAAALYEQYF | TGTGCCAGCAGTGAACCCCCGGGGGAGGCCGCCGCCCTCTACGAGCAGTACTTC
TRBJ1-2 | NA | TRBV6-6 | NA | 14 | CASSGRDWGRGYTF | TGTGCCAGCAGTGGCAGGGACTGGGGTCGGGGCTACACCTTC
TRBJ1-3 | NA | TRBV6-5 | NA | 15 | CASRPGGATGNTIYF | TGTGCCAGCAGGCCTGGGGGGGCAACTGGAAACACCATATATTTT
TRBJ2-6 | NA | TRBV6-1 | NA | 15 | CASLGGGSGANVLTF | TGTGCCAGTTTGGGGGGTGGCTCTGGGGCCAACGTCCTGACTTTC
TRBJ2-2 | TRBD2 | TRBV7-2 | once | 19 | CASSRGLAGGTPDTGELFF | TGTGCCAGCAGCCGCGGACTAGCGGGGGGTACCCCCGACACCGGGGAGCTGTTTTTT
TRBJ2-7 | NA | TRBV11-2 | NA | 13 | CASSPGTANEQYF | TGTGCCAGCAGCCCAGGAACGGCCAACGAGCAGTACTTC
TRBJ2-3 | TRBD2 | TRBV4-1 | NA | 16 | CASSQEAGGYQDTQYF | TGCGCCAGCAGCCAAGAAGCGGGAGGGTATCAGGATACGCAGTATTTT
TRBJ2-7 | TRBD2 | TRBV7-2 | NA | 14 | CASSPPGLEREQYF | TGTGCCAGCAGCCCGCCGGGACTAGAGCGCGAGCAGTACTTC
TRBJ2-3 | TRBD1 | TRBV6-5 | NA | 14 | CASCRDRGADTQYF | TGTGCCAGCTGCCGGGACAGGGGCGCAGATACGCAGTATTTT
TRBJ1-2 | NA | TRBV28 | NA | 15 | CASSPGGGGLYGYTF | TGTGCCAGCAGCCCTGGGGGGGGTGGGCTCTATGGCTACACCTTC
TRBJ2-5 | TRBD2 | TRBV9 | NA | 19 | CASSVGFGTSGRAHETQYF | TGTGCCAGCAGCGTAGGGTTCGGGACTAGCGGGAGGGCCCACGAGACCCAGTACTTC
TRBJ2-1 | NA | TRBV6-5 | NA | 15 | CASKIGDTSYNEQFF | TGTGCCAGCAAAATAGGGGACACATCCTACAATGAGCAGTTCTTC
TRBJ2-7 | TRBD2 | TRBV11-2 | NA | 15 | CASSSLAGETYEQYF | TGTGCCAGCAGCTCCCTAGCGGGGGAAACCTACGAGCAGTACTTC
TRBJ1-2 | TRBD1 | TRBV11-2 | NA | 15 | CASSSPGQGNGGYTF | TGTGCCAGCAGCTCCCCGGGACAGGGGAACGGTGGCTACACCTTC
TRBJ1-1 | NA | TRBV30 | NA | 12 | CAWKDLNTEAFF | TGTGCCTGGAAAGACTTGAACACTGAAGCTTTCTTT
TRBJ1-6 | NA | TRBV19 | once | 14 | CASLAGGANSPLHF | TGTGCCAGTCTGGCGGGAGGGGCGAATTCACCCCTCCACTTT
TRBJ2-1 | TRBD2 | TRBV5-6 | NA | 15 | CASSHRTSGRNEQFF | TGTGCCAGCAGCCATCGGACTAGCGGGAGGAATGAGCAGTTCTTC
TRBJ1-3 | NA | TRBV6-5 | NA | 14 | CASSLRGAGNTIYF | TGTGCCAGCAGTCTGCGGGGGGCGGGAAACACCATATATTTT
TRBJ2-3 | TRBD1 | TRBV6-5 | once | 14 | CASTRDSYTDTQYF | TGTGCCAGCACCCGGGACAGCTACACAGATACGCAGTATTTT
TRBJ2-7 | TRBD1 | TRBV29-1 | NA | 13 | CSAGQAHSYEQYF | TGCAGCGCCGGACAGGCCCACTCCTACGAGCAGTACTTC
TRBJ1-3 | NA | TRBV4-1 | NA | 16 | CASSQVGTASGNTIYF | TGCGCCAGCAGCCAAGTAGGAACAGCCTCTGGAAACACCATATATTTT
TRBJ2-2 | NA | TRBV6-1 | NA | 14 | CASRPGRVPGELFF | TGTGCCAGCAGGCCGGGAAGGGTACCCGGGGAGCTGTTTTTT
TRBJ1-5 | NA | TRBV30 | NA | 13 | CAWALGGNQPQHF | TGTGCCTGGGCCCTTGGGGGGAATCAGCCCCAGCATTTT
TRBJ2-4 | TRBD2 | TRBV6-5 | NA | 15 | CASSPSGTAKNIQYF | TGTGCCAGCAGTCCTAGCGGGACTGCCAAAAACATTCAGTACTTC
TRBJ1-4 | NA | TRBV25-1 | NA | 13 | CASSDRDNEKLFF | TGTGCCAGCAGTGATCGGGATAATGAAAAACTGTTTTTT
TRBJ1-3 | TRBD1 | TRBV2 | NA | 13 | CASFGTGINTIYF | TGTGCCAGCTTCGGGACAGGGATAAACACCATATATTTT
TRBJ2-7 | TRBD2 | TRBV19 | NA | 13 | CASSRLAGVEQYF | TGTGCCAGTAGTCGGCTAGCGGGAGTCGAGCAGTACTTC
TRBJ1-2 | NA | TRBV20-1 | NA | 11 | CSASNIYGYTF | TGCAGTGCTAGTAATATCTATGGCTACACCTTC
TRBJ1-5 | NA | TRBV9 | NA | 15 | CASSVGGHLNQPQHF | TGTGCCAGCAGCGTAGGGGGACACCTCAATCAGCCCCAGCATTTT
TRBJ2-1 | TRBD2 | TRBV6-4 | NA | 16 | CASSEAAGGYYNEQFF | TGTGCCAGCAGTGAGGCAGCGGGGGGCTATTACAATGAGCAGTTCTTC
TRBJ2-1 | NA | TRBV6-5 | once | 15 | CASSYRHNSAREQFF | TGTGCCAGCAGTTACCGACACAATAGCGCGCGTGAGCAGTTCTTC
TRBJ2-5 | TRBD2 | TRBV6-6 | NA | 15 | CASSSTSSGQETQYF | TGTGCCAGCAGTTCGACTTCTAGCGGTCAAGAGACCCAGTACTTC
TRBJ2-7 | TRBD1 | TRBV7-2 | few | 14 | CASSPRGRTYEQYF | TGTGCCAGCAGTCCCAGGGGGAGAACCTACGAGCAGTACTTC
TRBJ1-4 | NA | TRBV2 | NA | 14 | CASSARQFNEKLFF | TGTGCCAGCAGTGCCCGACAGTTTAATGAAAAACTGTTTTTT
TRBJ2-7 | NA | TRBV28 | NA | 13 | CASSLGYSYEQYF | TGTGCCAGCAGTTTGGGCTATAGTTACGAGCAGTACTTC
TRBJ1-4 | NA | TRBV28 | NA | 15 | CASSRNRDGGEKLFF | TGTGCCAGCAGCCGGAACCGCGACGGGGGGGAAAAACTGTTTTTT
TRBJ2-5 | NA | TRBV11-2 | NA | 12 | CASSPPPGTQYF | TGTGCCAGCAGCCCCCCGCCAGGGACCCAGTACTTC
TRBJ2-2 | TRBD1 | TRBV5-1 | NA | 14 | CASSLGTGPGELFF | TGCGCCAGCAGCTTGGGGACAGGTCCTGGGGAGCTGTTTTTT
TRBJ1-1 | NA | TRBV6-1 | NA | 15 | CASSTQMTVNTEAFF | TGTGCCAGCAGTACGCAAATGACAGTAAACACTGAAGCTTTCTTT